This T cell receptor beta chain is from a study of cytomegalovirus exposure and HLA in healthy donors. Study overall: An early release of data contained approximately 80 million unique TCRs, which came from HLA-typed donors.

It was with 60 Vbeta and 13 Jbeta primers that the PCR ran. Method: immunoSEQ multiplex PCR; TCRdb's copy keeps in-frame clones and lacks some. The sample yields more than 150,000 clones, roughly 85% seen once. The V gene lost 5 bases and the J gene lost 2 bases, with 13 bases spanning the gap. The CDR3 has 14 amino acids. Germline V lookup: CDR1 SEHNR, CDR2 FQNEAQ (reference sequence). The clonotype originates from a man aged 18 to 35 in good health and CMV-seropositive. Source material: PBMCs. This chain connects TRBV7-9 to TRBJ2-7; TRBD2 might be the D (6 bases). DNA for the CDR3: TGTGCCAGCAGCCCTCGGGACTCCACCTACGAGCAGTACTTC. Protein product: CASSPRDSTYEQYF.